This TCR beta chain was captured by sequencing in a study of blood T cell repertoires in COVID-19. Study-wide background: There were acute and convalescent COVID-19 samples, and they came from the United States, Italy and Spain.

The repertoire was sequenced with immunoSEQ multiplex PCR; TCRdb's copy has only in-frame clones and lacks some. The sample holds roughly 200,000 clones, roughly 84% seen once. Germline lookup yields CDR1 KGHSH and CDR2 LQKENI. The CDR3 totals 15 residues. V was pared by 5 bases and J by 3 bases, with 17 bases between. The clonotype was recovered from a man aged 30-40 years in a cohort exposed to, infected with or recovered from COVID-19 (not recorded which). Sequencing was performed on PBMCs or T cells enriched from blood (not recorded which). The chain combines TRBV18 with TRBJ2-7; unclear D gene. The CDR3 sequence is CASSIGDNAVYEQYF. The CDR3 region has the DNA TGTGCCAGCTCAATCGGTGATAATGCGGTCTACGAGCAGTACTTC.